This TCR beta chain is drawn from a study of blood T cells in healthy people across ages. The use of a sample-barcoded 5' primer and a J-beta primer mix characterized a second PCR of about 7 to 12 cycles. The authors tagged each cDNA molecule using a template-switch adaptor with 12 random nucleotides. One entry per CDR3 protein results from TCRdb running MiXCR on the 5' RACE reads. The sample has approximately 580,000 distinct CDR3 sequences; approximately 25% are singletons. This clonotype occurred a few times. This CDR3 is built from 14 residues. CDR1 and CDR2 from the germline V gene are SGHTA and FQGNSA. Separately, the same data were catalogued under a study of T cells of mothers and their children.

The rearrangement joins TRBV7-2 to TRBJ2-5; 8 bases align to TRBD2. Matching the DNA end better, TRBJ2-7 makes the J call doubtful. The clonotype originates from a boy between 10 and 17 years old in good health. Sequences were obtained from blood. The CDR3 spells CASSSGLVPYEQYF. CDR3 DNA: TGTGCCAGCAGCTCGGGACTAGTCCCCTACGAGCAGTACTTC.